This T cell receptor (beta chain) was obtained from a study of OX40 agonist ivuxolimab in advanced cancers. Whole-study results and caveats: No determination was made of the antigen specificity of the expanded peripheral T cells. Fewer expanded clones were found on average in CD4+ than in CD8+ T cells. With doses of 0.1 to 3.0 mg/kg, CD4+ and CD8+ blood T cells had undergone clonal expansion by week 6.

With regard to this clone: Its antigen is as yet unknown.

Deletions cut 1 base from V and 5 bases from J, with 11 bases between. Per germline, CDR1 SEHNR and CDR2 FQNEAQ (reference sequence). This CDR3 has 15 residues. Clones were sequenced by immunoSEQ multiplex PCR, and TCRdb holds only the in-frame ones, with some missing. The top ten clones hold less than 0.2% of a sample with some 84,000 clones, 89% of them seen once. With baseline, cycle 4 day 1, and cycle 7 day 1 as timepoints, blood was sampled. This TCR was recovered from an adult with an advanced solid tumor such as melanoma, head and neck, liver or kidney cancer. The sample in question was CD4+ or CD8+ T cells sorted from blood, obtained in a trial of the OX40 agonist ivuxolimab. This sequence joins TRBV7-9 and TRBJ2-2; no definite D call. The chain's CDR3 is CASSLGSGLTGELFF. In nucleotides, the CDR3 is TGTGCCAGCAGCTTAGGTTCGGGTTTGACCGGGGAGCTGTTTTTT.